This TCR beta chain is from a study of blood T cells in healthy people across ages. Together with a sample-barcoded 5' primer, a J-beta primer mix was included in a second PCR lasting about 7 to 11 cycles. TCRdb passed the 5' RACE reads through MiXCR, listing each CDR3 protein once. The sample consists of roughly 1.7 million distinct CDR3 sequences, about 31% of them appearing once. Germline CDR1 DFQATT, CDR2 SNEGSKA (reference sequence). Trimming shortened V by 3 bases and J by 4 bases, and 7 bases separated the two germline ends. CDR3 length equals 13 residues. The TCR originated in a woman aged 30 to 39 in good health. The V gene is TRBV20-1, the J gene TRBJ1-6; D ambiguous. Material: blood. The CDR3 DNA reads as TGCAGTGCTAGTAATACTTATAATTCACCCCTCCACTTT. Its protein is CSASNTYNSPLHF.